This T cell receptor beta chain was captured by sequencing in a study of long-term antiretroviral therapy in people with HIV. Runs used v3.0 of the immunoSEQ assay and were done at survey level. Data came from immunoSEQ multiplex PCR; TCRdb stores just in-frame clones and leaves some out. The table shows around 31,000 clones, with over 75% occurring only once. Trimming removed 2 bases from V and 9 bases from J; junction bases left unmatched: 1. There are 14 residues in the CDR3. Germline loops: CDR1 LGHNA, CDR2 YSLEER. This clone has only a few counts. Its cognate antigen is unknown. General study findings and limits: Information pertaining to ART adherence, viral resistance or therapeutic modifications was not obtained. Versus controls, repertoires in people with HIV had narrower CDR3 length ranges.

This receptor was taken from a man between 18 and 29 years old with HIV. The sample here was unsorted PBMCs, taken 0.8 years before starting antiretroviral therapy. The J gene is TRBJ1-6, the V gene TRBV4-3, with TRBD1 matching over 10 bases. The CDR3 spells CASSQRTGGSPLHF. In DNA form, the CDR3 reads TGCGCCAGCAGCCAAAGGACAGGGGGTTCACCCCTCCACTTT.